Detailed here is one T cell receptor (beta chain). Germline CDR1 and CDR2: SQVTM and ANQGSEA. Losses at the gene ends were 4 bases for V and 1 base for J; bases not matched to a gene: 7. CDR3 length: 16 amino acids. Through negative isolation, CD4+ and CD8+ T cells were obtained, while TEMRA cells were enriched using FACS. Random hexamers served to reverse transcribe about 0.5 to 1 ug RNA. TCRdb itself ran the immunoSEQ multiplex PCR reads through MiXCR, one entry per CDR3 protein. In the table there are some 120,000 distinct CDR3 sequences, more than 90% of which are singletons. The source of the sample is a study of CD8 T cells in Susac syndrome.

Sequenced: CD4+ T cells from PBMCs. V is TRBV29-1 and J is TRBJ2-2; 9 bases match TRBD2. The receptor's source is a human donor in good health. CDR3 DNA sequence: TGCAGCGTTGGGCGCGGGAGGGCCGAGAACACCGGGGAGCTGTTTTTT. Residues: CSVGRGRAENTGELFF.